This TCR beta chain was captured by sequencing in a study of cytomegalovirus exposure and HLA in healthy donors. Regarding the study as a whole: DRB1 showed the most TCR associations and HLA-C the fewest in a later analysis, as rates varied by HLA locus. V- and J-gene trimming of TCR beta was linked (in a later analysis) to a missense DCLRE1C variant. Presence/absence analyses assumed roughly uniform sequencing depth across donors, which may not hold. The study designated 150 or so TCR beta chains cytomegalovirus-associated.

The V end was cut by 7 bases, the J end by 3 bases, with 24 bases between. This CDR3 region has 17 residues. Germline V gene sequence: CDR1 LNHDA, CDR2 SQIVND (reference sequence). This clone was observed a handful of times. The antigen remains unidentified. Amplification used 60 Vbeta primers and 13 Jbeta primers. The data were produced by immunoSEQ multiplex PCR, yet TCRdb's version contains in-frame clones alone and is incomplete. The table lists 150,000 to 200,000 clones, 80% to 85% of them singletons. The specimen sequenced was PBMCs. The gene calls are TRBV19 and TRBJ1-2; maybe TRBD1 (5 bases). The sequence derives from a woman between 25 and 40 years old in good health and CMV-seronegative. The CDR3 region is CASTQQWGGAVDYGYTF. CDR3 nucleotide sequence: TGTGCCAGTACCCAACAGTGGGGGGGAGCCGTCGACTATGGCTACACCTTC.